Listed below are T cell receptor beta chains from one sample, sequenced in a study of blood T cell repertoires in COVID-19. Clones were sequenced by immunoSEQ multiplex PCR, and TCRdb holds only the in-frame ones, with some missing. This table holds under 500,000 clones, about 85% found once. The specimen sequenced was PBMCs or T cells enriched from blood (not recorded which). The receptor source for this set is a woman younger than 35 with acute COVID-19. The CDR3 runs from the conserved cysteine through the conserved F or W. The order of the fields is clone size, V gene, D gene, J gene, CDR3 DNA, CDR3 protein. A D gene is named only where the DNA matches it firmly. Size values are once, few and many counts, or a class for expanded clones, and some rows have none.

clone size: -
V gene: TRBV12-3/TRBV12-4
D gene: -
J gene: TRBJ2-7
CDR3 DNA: TGTGCCAGCAGTCCGTATTCCTCCTACGAGCAGTACTTC
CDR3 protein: CASSPYSSYEQYF

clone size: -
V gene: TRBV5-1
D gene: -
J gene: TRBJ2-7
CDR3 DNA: TGCGCCAGCAGCTTGGCCGTGGGACAAAAAACCTACGAGCAGTACTTC
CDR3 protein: CASSLAVGQKTYEQYF

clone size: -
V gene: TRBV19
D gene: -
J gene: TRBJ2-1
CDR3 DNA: TGTGCCAGTAGTACTTTATTTTACTCCTACAATGAGCAGTTCTTC
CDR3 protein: CASSTLFYSYNEQFF

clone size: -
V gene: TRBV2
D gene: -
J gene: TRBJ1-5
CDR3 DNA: TGTGCCAGCAGTGAGTTTGGACAGTCCCGCAATCAGCCCCAGCATTTT
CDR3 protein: CASSEFGQSRNQPQHF

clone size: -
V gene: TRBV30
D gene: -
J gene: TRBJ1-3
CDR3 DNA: TGTGCCTGGAGTCGAGGGTCTGGAAACACCATATATTTT
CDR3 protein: CAWSRGSGNTIYF

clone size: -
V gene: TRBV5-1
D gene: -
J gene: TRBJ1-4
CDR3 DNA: TGCGCCAGCAGCTTGGAAGGGGTAGCAACTAATGAAAAACTGTTTTTT
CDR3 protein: CASSLEGVATNEKLFF

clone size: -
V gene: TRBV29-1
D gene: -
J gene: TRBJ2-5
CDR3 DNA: TGCAGCGTTGACGCGCAGGGAATGGAGACCCAGTACTTC
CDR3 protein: CSVDAQGMETQYF

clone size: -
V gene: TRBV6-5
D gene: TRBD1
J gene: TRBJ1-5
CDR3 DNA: TGTGCCAGCAACCACAGGGGTAGTAGCAATCAGCCCCAGCATTTT
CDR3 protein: CASNHRGSSNQPQHF

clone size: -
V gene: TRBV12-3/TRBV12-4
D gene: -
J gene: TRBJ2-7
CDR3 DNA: TGTGCCAGCAGTTTAGCGCGGGTCGAGCAGTACTTC
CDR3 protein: CASSLARVEQYF

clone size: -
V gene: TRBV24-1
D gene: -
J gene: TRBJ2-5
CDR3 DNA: TGTGCCACCAGTGATTTCCTTTCAGGTTGGGAGGAGACCCAGTACTTC
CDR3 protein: CATSDFLSGWEETQYF

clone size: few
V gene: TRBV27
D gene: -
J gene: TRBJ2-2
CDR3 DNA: TGTGCCAGCAGAATAGACATTTCGAACACCGGGGAGCTGTTTTTT
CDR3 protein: CASRIDISNTGELFF

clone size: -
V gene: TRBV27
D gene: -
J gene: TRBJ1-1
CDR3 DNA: TGTGCCAGCAGCTGGACAGTGAACACTGAAGCTTTCTTT
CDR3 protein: CASSWTVNTEAFF

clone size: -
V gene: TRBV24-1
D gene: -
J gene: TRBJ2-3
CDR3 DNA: TGTGCCACCAGTGATCTAGGGGACAAGTACACAGATACGCAGTATTTT
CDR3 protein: CATSDLGDKYTDTQYF

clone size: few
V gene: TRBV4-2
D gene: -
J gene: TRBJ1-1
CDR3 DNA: TGTGCCAGCACCCGGGACACCTACACTGAAGCTTTCTTT
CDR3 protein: CASTRDTYTEAFF

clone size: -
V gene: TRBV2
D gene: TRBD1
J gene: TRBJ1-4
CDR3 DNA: TGTGCCAGCAGGGGACCGGGACAGAATGAAAAACTGTTTTTT
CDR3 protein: CASRGPGQNEKLFF

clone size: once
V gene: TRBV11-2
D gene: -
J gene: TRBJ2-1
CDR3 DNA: TGTGCCAGCAGCTTAGATCTATACGCTGGGGAGACCTACAATGAGCAGTTCTTC
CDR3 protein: CASSLDLYAGETYNEQFF

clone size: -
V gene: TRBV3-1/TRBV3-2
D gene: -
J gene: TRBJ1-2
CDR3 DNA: TGTGCCAGCAGCCACCTTGAGGGCGATGGCTACACCTTC
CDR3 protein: CASSHLEGDGYTF

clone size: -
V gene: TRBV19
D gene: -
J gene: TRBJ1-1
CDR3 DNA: TGTGCCAGTAGACTACGGGGGGAGGGTGAAGCTTTCTTT
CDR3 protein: CASRLRGEGEAFF

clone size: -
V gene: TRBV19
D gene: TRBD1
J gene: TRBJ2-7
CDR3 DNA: TGTGCCAGTAGTATAGGGACAGGGACCTACGAGCAGTACTTC
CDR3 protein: CASSIGTGTYEQYF

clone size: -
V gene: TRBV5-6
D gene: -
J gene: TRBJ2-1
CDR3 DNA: TGTGCCAGCAGCACGAGCGTGGGGCAGTTCTTC
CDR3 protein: CASSTSVGQFF

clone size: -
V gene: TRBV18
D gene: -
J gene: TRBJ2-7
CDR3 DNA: TGTGCCAGCTCACTCACTAGTACCCCTAACTACGAGCAGTACTTC
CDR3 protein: CASSLTSTPNYEQYF

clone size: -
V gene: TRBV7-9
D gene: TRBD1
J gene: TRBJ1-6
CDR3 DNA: TGTGCCAGCAGCTTAGAGAGAGGGGCCGGGACAGGGGACCTCCCCCTCCACTTT
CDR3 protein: CASSLERGAGTGDLPLHF

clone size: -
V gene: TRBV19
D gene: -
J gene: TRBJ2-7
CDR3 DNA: TGTGCCAGTAGTATAGGTAGCCTAGACTCCTACGAGCAGTACTTC
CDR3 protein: CASSIGSLDSYEQYF

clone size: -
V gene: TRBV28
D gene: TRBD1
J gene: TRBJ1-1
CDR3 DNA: TGTGCCAGCAGTTTCGGGACAGGGGGTAGGTACACTGAAGCTTTCTTT
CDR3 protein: CASSFGTGGRYTEAFF

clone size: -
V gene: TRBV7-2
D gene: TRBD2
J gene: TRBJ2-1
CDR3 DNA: TGTGCCAGCAGCTTAGAGCGGGGGCAGCACAATGAGCAGTTCTTC
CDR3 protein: CASSLERGQHNEQFF

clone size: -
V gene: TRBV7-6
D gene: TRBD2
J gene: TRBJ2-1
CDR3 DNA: TGTGCCAGCAGCTTTTACCCTCGGACTAGCGGGAGCGGTGGCAATGAGCAGTTCTTC
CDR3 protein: CASSFYPRTSGSGGNEQFF

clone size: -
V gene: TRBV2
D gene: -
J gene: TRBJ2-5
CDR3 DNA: TGTGCCAGCAGCGGAGGGCAGTACCAAGAGACCCAGTACTTC
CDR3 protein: CASSGGQYQETQYF